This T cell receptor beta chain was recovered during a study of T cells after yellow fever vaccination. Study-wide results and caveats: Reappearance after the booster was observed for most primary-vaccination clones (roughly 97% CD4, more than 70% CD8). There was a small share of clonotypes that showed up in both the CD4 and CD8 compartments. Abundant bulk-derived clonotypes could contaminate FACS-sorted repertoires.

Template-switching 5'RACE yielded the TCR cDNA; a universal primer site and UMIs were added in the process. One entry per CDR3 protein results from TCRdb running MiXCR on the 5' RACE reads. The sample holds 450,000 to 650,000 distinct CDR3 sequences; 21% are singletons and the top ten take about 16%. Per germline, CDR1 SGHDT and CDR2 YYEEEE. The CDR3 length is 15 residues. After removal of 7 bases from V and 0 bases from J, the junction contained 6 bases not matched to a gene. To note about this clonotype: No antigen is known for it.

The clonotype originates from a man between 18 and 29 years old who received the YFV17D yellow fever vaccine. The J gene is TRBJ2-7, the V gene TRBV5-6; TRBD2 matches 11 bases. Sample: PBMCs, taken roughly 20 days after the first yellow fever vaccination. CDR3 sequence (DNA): TGTGCCAGCTTTCCGACTAGCGGGGCCTCCTACGAGCAGTACTTC. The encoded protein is CASFPTSGASYEQYF. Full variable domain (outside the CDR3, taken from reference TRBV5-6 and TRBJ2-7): DAGVTQSPTHLIKTRGQQVTLRCSPKSGHDTVSWYQQALGQGPQFIFQYYEEEERQRGNFPDRFSGHQFPNYSSELNVNALLLGDSALYLCASFPTSGASYEQYFGPGTRLTVT.